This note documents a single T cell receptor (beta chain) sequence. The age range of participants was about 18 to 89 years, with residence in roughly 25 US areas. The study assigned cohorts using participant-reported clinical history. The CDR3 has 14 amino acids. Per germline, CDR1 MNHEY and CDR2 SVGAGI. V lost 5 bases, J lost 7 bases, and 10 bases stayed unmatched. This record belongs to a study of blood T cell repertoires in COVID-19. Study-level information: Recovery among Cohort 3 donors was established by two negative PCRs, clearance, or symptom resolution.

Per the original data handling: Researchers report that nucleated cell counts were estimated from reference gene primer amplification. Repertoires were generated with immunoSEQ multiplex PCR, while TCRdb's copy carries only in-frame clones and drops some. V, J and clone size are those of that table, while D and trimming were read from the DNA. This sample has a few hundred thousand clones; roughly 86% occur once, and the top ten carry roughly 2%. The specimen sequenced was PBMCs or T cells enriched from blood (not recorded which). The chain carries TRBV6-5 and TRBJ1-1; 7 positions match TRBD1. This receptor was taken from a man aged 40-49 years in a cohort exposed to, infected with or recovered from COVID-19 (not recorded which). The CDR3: CASSNKQGGHEAFF. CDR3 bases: TGTGCCAGCAGTAACAAGCAGGGGGGCCATGAAGCTTTCTTT.